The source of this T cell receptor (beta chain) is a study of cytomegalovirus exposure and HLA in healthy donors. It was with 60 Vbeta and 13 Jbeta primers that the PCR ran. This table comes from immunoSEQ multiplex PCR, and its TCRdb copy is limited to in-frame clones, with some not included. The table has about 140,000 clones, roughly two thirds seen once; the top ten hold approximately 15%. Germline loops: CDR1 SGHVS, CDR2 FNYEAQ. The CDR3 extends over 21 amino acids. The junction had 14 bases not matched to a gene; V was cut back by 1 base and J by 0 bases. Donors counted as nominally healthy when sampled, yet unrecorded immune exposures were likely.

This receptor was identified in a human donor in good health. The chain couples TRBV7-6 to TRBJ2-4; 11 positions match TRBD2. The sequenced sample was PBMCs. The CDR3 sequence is CASSLGLAGLADALAKNIQYF. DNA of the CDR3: TGTGCCAGCAGCTTAGGATTGGCGGGACTAGCGGATGCCCTAGCCAAAAACATTCAGTACTTC.